This T cell receptor beta chain came from a study of human T cells and chemical hapten exposure. Study-level background: Patches that contained 0.01% DPC were applied to the upper back and read at 6 days.

Documented time point: patch test 1, 2 weeks after DPC sensitization. Treatment given: therapeutic diphenylcyclopropenone sensitization with weekly scalp DPC. Germline V gene lookup returns CDR1 SGHKS and CDR2 YYEKEE (reference sequence). V lost 4 bases to trimming and J lost 8 bases; unmatched junction nucleotides: 5. The CDR3 consists of 12 residues. The study's findings and limits: The formation of large CDR3 similarity clusters by expanded TCRs significantly exceeded that of controls.

In the case of this clonotype: What it binds is not known.

The library attached unique molecular identifiers to individual cDNA molecules. In the original workflow: Per-sample TCR counts ranged from roughly 23,224 to 750,000, median about 100,000. TCRdb re-called the RACE reads through MiXCR, storing one row per CDR3 protein. TCRdb assigned the V and J calls; the authors' analysis was not used. The table has 150,000 to 200,000 distinct CDR3 sequences, around 15% seen once. The chain is built from TRBV5-5 and TRBJ1-1; 7 bases are shared with TRBD1. The clonotype originates from a woman aged 25-40 years with alopecia areata. Some clones in this sample may be carry-over from other donors' samples. The sequenced sample was whole blood, obtained in connection with sensitization to the hapten diphenylcyclopropenone (DPC). CDR3 protein: CASSIGTAEAFF. The CDR3 nucleotides are TGTGCCAGCAGCATAGGGACAGCGGAAGCTTTCTTT. Supplemented by reference TRBV5-5 and TRBJ1-1, the full variable domain reads DAGVTQSPTHLIKTRGQQVTLRCSPISGHKSVSWYQQVLGQGPQFIFQYYEKEERGRGNFPDRFSARQFPNYSSELNVNALLLGDSALYLCASSIGTAEAFFGQGTRLTVV.